This paragraph reports one T cell receptor (beta chain). V gave up 0 bases and J gave up 5 bases, with 20 bases separating them. The germline V gene has CDR1 LGHNA and CDR2 YNFKEQ. The CDR3 is 18 residues long. The data originate from a study of blood T cell repertoires in COVID-19. Generated by immunoSEQ multiplex PCR, the TCRdb table keeps only in-frame clones and is missing some. The repertoire holds 90,000 or so clones, around 90% seen once, with 4.5% to 6.5% in the top ten. This chain connects TRBV4-2 to TRBJ2-1; D possibly corresponds to TRBD2 (6 bases). The sequenced sample was peripheral blood. This TCR derives from a man in his sixties with COVID-19, enrolled during active disease. The DNA of the CDR3 is TGTGCCAGCAGCCAAGAGGGAGGTCACCTTAGTGGGAACAATGAGCAGTTCTTC. This encodes CASSQEGGHLSGNNEQFF.